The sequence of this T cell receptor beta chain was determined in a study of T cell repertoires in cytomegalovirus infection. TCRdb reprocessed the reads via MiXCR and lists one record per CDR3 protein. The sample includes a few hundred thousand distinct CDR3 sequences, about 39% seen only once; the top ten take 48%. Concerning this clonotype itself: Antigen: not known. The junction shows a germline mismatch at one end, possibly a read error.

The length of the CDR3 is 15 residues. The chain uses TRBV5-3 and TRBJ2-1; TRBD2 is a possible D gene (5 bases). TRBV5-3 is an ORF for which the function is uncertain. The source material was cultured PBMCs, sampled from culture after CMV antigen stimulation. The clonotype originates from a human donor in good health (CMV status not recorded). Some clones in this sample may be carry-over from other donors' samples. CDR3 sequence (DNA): TGTGCCAGCAGCTTGGGCCTTGACTACTACAATGAGCAGTTCTTC. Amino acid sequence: CASSLGLDYYNEQFF.